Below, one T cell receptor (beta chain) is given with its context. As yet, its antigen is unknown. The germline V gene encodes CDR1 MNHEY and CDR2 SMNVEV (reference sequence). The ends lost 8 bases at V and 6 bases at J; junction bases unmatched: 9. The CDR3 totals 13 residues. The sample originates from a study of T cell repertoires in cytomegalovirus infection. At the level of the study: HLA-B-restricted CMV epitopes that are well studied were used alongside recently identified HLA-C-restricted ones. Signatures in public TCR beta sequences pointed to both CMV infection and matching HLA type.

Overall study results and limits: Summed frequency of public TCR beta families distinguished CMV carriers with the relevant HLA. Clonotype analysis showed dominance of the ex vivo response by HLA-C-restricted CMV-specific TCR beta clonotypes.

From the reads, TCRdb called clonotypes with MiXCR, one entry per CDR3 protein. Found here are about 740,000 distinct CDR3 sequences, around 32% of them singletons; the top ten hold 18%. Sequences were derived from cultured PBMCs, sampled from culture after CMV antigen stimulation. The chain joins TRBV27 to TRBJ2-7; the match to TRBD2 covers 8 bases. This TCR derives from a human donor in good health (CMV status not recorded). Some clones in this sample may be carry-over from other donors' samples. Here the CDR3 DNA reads TGTGCCAGCGCGGATGGACTAGCCAGCGAGCAGTACTTC. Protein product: CASADGLASEQYF.